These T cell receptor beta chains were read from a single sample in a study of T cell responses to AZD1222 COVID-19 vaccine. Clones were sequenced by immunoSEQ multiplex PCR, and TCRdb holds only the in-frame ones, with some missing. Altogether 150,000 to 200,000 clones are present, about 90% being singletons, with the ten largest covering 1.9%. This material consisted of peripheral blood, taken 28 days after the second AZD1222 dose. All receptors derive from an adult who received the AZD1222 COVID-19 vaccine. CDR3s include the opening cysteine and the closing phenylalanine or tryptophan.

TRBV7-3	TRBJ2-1	CASSAGTGGVEQFF
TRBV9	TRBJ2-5	CASSVGRTEYQETQYF
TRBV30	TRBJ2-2	CAWSFGTSGRFYTGELFF
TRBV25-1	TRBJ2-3	CASSAIAAHTDTQYF
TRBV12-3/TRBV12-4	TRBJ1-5	CASSFRGNQPQHF
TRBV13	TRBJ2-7	CASSLGQGYSYEQYF
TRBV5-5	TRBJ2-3	CASREGTDDLADTQYF
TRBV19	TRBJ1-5	CASSMTGQPQHF
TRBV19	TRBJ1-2	CASSIGSIRSGYTF
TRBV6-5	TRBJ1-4	CASSRQATNEKLFF
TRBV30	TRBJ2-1	CAATPRGTYNEQFF
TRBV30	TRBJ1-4	CAWSEAQGNEKLFF
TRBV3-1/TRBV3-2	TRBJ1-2	CASSDRAGGGYTF
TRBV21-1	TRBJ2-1	CRLDRFNNEQFF
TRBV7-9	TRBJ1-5	CASSLMPGGSDQPQHF
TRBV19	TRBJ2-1	CASSLQGPTYNEQFF
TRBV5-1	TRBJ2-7	CASSLDLGSAYEQYF
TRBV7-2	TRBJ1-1	CASSSRGKAEAFF
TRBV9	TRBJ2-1	CASSLDPDGGNEQFF
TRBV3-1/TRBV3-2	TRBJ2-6	CASSQDSGFAGLHSGANVLTF
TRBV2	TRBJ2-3	CASYDLRWDTQYF
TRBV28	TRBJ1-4	CASSLNGQGLGEKLFF
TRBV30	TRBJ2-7	CAWSLGTGDEQYF
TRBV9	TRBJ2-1	CASSALLAGGPNEQFF
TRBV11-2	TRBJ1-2	CASSTPGHQRDYGYTF
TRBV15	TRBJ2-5	CATSRGQGSSGSWETQYF
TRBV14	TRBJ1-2	CASSQASTGGNYGYTF
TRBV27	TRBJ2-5	CASSRAVQETQYF
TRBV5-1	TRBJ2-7	CASSSTGTSGRANKYEQYF
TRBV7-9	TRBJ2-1	CASSQFLAGGLDNEQFF
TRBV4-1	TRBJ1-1	CASSQPFATVPTSTTEAFF
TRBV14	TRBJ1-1	CASSQFPETEAFF
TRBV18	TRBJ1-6	CASSLKILYRGKESPLHF
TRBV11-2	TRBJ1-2	CASSPGTGGFYTF
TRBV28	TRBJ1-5	CASSLSEYSNQPQHF
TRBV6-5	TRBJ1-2	CASSTRRTANYGYTF
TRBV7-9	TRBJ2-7	CASSLSTEAYEQYF
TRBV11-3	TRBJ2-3	CASSSQGDRGEDTQYF
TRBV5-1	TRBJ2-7	CASSQGQGYSYEQYF
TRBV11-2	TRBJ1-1	CASSPQLQATEAFF
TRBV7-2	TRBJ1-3	CASSLTQGASGNTIYF
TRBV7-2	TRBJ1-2	CASSPDREAYGYTF
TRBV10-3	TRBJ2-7	CAISESQGVSEQYF
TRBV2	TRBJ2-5	CASNNLENQETQYF
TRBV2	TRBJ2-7	CASSARFLSYEQYF
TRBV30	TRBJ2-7	CAWSPTASEQYF
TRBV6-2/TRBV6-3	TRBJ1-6	CASSGLRATNSPLHF
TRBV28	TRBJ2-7	CASMGGSYEQYF
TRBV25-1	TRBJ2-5	CASTGGGGETQYF
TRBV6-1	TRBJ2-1	CASSEFGVLAGAEAYNEQFF
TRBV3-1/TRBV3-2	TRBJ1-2	CASSRAGGDDGGYTF
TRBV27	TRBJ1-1	CASSFGAGWDTEAFF
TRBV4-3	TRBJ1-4	CASSQQDRGEKLFF
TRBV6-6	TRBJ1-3	CASSEQDSFSGNTIYF